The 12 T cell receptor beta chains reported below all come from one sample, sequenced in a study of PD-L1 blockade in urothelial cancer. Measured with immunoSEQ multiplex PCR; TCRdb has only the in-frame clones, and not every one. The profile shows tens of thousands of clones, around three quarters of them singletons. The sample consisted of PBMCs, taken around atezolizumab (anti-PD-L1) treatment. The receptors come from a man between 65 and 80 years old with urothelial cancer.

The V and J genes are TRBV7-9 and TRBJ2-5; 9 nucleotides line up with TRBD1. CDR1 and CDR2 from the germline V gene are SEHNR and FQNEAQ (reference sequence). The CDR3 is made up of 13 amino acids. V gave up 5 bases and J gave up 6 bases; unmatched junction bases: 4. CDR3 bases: TGTGCCAGCAGCACCGGACAGGGGAAGACCCAGTACTTC. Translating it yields CASSTGQGKTQYF.

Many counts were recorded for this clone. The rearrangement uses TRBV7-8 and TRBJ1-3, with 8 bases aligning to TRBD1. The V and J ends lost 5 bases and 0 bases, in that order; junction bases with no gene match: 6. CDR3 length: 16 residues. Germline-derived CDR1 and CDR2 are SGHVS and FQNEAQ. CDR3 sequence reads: CASSRGTGRSGNTIYF. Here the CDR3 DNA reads TGTGCCAGCAGCAGGGGGACAGGCCGCTCTGGAAACACCATATATTTT.

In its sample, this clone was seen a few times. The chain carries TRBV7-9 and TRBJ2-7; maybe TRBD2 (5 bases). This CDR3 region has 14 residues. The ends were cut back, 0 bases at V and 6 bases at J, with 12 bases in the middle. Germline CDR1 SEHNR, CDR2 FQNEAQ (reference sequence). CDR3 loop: CASSLALLGSEQYF. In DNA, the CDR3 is TGTGCCAGCAGCTTAGCGCTGCTAGGGAGCGAGCAGTACTTC. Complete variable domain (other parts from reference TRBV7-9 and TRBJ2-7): DTGVSQNPRHKITKRGQNVTFRCDPISEHNRLYWYRQTLGQGPEFLTYFQNEAQLEKSRLLSDRFSAERPKGSFSTLEIQRTEQGDSAMYLCASSLALLGSEQYFGPGTRLTVT.

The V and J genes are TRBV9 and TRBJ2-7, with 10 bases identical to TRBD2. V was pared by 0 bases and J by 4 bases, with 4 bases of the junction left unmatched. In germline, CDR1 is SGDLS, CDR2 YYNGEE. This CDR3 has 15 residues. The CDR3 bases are TGTGCCAGCAGCGTAGCTACTAGCGGGGTTTACGAGCAGTACTTC. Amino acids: CASSVATSGVYEQYF.

CDR3 sequence (DNA): TGCGCCAGCAGCCGCGGCGGGGCCGCAGATACGCAGTATTTT. Translating gives CASSRGGAADTQYF. The chain carries TRBV4-3 and TRBJ2-3; weak D call: TRBD2 (6 bases). CDR1 and CDR2 from the germline V gene are LGHNA and YSLEER. The CDR3 has 14 amino acids. Trimming removed 4 bases from V and 4 bases from J, with 12 bases in between.

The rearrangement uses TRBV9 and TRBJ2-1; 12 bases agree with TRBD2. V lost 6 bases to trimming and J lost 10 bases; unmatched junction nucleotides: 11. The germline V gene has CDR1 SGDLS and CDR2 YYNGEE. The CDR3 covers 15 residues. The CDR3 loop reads CASTQASGRAEEQFF. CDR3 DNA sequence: TGTGCCAGCACCCAGGCTAGCGGGAGGGCCGAAGAGCAGTTCTTC.

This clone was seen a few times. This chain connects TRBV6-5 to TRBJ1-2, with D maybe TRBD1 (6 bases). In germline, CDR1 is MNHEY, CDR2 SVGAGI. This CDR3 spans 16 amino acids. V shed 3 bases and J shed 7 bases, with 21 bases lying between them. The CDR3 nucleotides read TGTGCCAGCAGTTATCTAGGGGGGGACCTTCAGGGTGGCTACACCTTC. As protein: CASSYLGGDLQGGYTF.

The CDR3 coding sequence is TGTGCCACCAGCCCCGGGAGGCGAGGCTACACCTTC. This encodes CATSPGRRGYTF. This chain uses TRBV15 with TRBJ1-2; D call uncertain. CDR3 length: 12 amino acids. Trimming left V 5 bases short and J 8 bases short, with 12 bases between. The germline CDR1 and CDR2 sequences are LNHNV and YYDKDF (reference sequence).

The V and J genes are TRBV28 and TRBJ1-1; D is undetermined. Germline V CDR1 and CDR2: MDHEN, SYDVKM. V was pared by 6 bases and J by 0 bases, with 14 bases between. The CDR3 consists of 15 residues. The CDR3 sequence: CASSPRLRMNTEAFF. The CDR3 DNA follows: TGTGCCAGCAGCCCCCGACTGAGGATGAACACTGAAGCTTTCTTT.

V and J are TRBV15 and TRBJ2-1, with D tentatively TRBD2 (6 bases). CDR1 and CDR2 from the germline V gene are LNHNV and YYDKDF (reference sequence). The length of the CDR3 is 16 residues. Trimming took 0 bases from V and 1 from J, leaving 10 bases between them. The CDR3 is CATSRDRAGSYNEQFF. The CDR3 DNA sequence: TGTGCCACCAGCAGAGATCGGGCGGGGTCCTACAATGAGCAGTTCTTC.

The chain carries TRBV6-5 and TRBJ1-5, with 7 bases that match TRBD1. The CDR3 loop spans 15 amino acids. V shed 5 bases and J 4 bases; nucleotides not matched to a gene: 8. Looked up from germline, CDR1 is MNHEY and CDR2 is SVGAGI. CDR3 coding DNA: TGTGCCAGCAGTACGGGACAGCCCCCAAATCAGCCCCAGCATTTT. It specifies CASSTGQPPNQPQHF.

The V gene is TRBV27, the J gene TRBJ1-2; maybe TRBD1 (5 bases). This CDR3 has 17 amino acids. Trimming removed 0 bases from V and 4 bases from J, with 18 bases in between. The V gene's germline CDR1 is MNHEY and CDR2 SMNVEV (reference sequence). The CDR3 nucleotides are TGTGCCAGCAGTTTATCGGGGCCAAGTGGGATTGGCTATGGCTACACCTTC. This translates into CASSLSGPSGIGYGYTF.